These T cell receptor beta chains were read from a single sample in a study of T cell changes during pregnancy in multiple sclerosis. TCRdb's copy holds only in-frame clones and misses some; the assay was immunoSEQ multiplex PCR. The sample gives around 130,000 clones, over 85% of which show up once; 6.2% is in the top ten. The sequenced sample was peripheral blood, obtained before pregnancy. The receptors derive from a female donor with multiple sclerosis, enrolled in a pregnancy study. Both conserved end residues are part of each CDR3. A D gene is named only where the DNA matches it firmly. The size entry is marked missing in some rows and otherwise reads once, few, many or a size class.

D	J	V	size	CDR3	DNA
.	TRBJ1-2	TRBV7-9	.	CASSAGGGYGYTF	TGTGCCAGCAGCGCCGGGGGAGGCTATGGCTACACCTTC
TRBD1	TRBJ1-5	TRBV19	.	CASSIGDRANQPQHF	TGTGCCAGTAGTATAGGAGACAGGGCCAATCAGCCCCAGCATTTT
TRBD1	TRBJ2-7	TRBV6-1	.	CASSETGVSYEQYF	TGTGCCAGCAGTGAGACAGGGGTCTCCTACGAGCAGTACTTC
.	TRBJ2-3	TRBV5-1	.	CASSLERTGRGRFVTDTQYF	TGCGCCAGCAGCCTGGAAAGGACAGGGAGGGGAAGGTTCGTCACAGATACGCAGTATTTT
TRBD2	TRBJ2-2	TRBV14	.	CASSQVPSGGGTGELFF	TGTGCCAGCAGCCAAGTTCCGAGCGGGGGTGGCACCGGGGAGCTGTTTTTT
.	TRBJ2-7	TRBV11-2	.	CASSLVLPRGSEQYF	TGTGCCAGCAGCTTAGTCCTACCCCGGGGTTCCGAGCAGTACTTC
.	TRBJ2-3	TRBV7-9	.	CASSPPGHTTDTQYF	TGTGCCAGCAGCCCACCGGGACACACCACAGATACGCAGTATTTT
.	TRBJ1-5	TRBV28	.	CASNRFLQPQHF	TGTGCCAGTAACAGGTTTCTACAGCCCCAGCATTTT
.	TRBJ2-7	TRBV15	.	CATSSEDPTTPFRQYF	TGTGCCACCAGCAGCGAAGACCCCACTACCCCCTTTCGGCAGTACTTC
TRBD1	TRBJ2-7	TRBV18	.	CASSPPVQGTYEQYF	TGTGCCAGCTCACCACCGGTACAGGGGACCTACGAGCAGTACTTC
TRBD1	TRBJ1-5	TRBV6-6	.	CASSPAVGGGGQPQHF	TGTGCCAGCAGTCCCGCCGTCGGAGGGGGCGGTCAGCCCCAGCATTTT
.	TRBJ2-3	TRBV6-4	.	CASSDSASWGTDTQYF	TGTGCCAGCAGTGACTCGGCTAGTTGGGGCACAGATACGCAGTATTTT
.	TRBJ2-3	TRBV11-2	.	CASSLGSGRGDTQYF	TGTGCCAGCAGCTTAGGGTCAGGCAGGGGAGATACGCAGTATTTT
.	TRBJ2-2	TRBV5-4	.	CASSFPGTGELFF	TGTGCCAGCAGCTTCCCGGGGACCGGGGAGCTGTTTTTT
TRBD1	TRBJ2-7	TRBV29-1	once	CSVQGARYEQYF	TGCAGCGTACAGGGGGCCCGCTACGAGCAGTACTTC
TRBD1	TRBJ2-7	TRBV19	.	CATRRSTGDSYEQYF	TGTGCCACCAGGCGGAGCACAGGGGATTCCTACGAGCAGTACTTC
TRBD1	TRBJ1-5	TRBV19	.	CASRRGQASNQPQHF	TGTGCCAGTCGCCGTGGACAGGCTAGCAATCAGCCCCAGCATTTT
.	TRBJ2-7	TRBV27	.	CASSLDIGAYEQYF	TGTGCCAGCAGTTTAGACATCGGGGCCTACGAGCAGTACTTC
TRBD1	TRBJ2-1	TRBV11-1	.	CASSLGGQGTNEQFF	TGTGCCAGCAGCTTAGGTGGACAGGGTACAAATGAGCAGTTCTTC
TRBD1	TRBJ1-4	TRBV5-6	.	CASSLGTGGGEKLFF	TGTGCCAGCAGCTTGGGGACAGGGGGTGGAGAAAAACTGTTTTTT
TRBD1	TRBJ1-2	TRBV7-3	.	CASSVTGASGYTF	TGTGCCAGCAGCGTTACAGGGGCTTCTGGCTACACCTTC
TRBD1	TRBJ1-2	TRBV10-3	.	CAITDWRAGGNYGYTF	TGTGCCATCACCGACTGGCGTGCAGGGGGCAACTATGGCTACACCTTC
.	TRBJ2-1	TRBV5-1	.	CASSWTTRTSRASYNEQFF	TGCGCCAGCAGCTGGACCACACGTACTAGCCGCGCCTCCTACAATGAGCAGTTCTTC
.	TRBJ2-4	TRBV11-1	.	CASSLSLGDIQYF	TGTGCCAGCAGCTTATCCCTAGGGGACATTCAGTACTTC
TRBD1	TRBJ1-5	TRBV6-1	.	CASSDGDSGQPQHF	TGTGCCAGCAGTGACGGGGACAGTGGACAGCCCCAGCATTTT
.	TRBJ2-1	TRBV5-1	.	CASSLAQGSVNEQFF	TGCGCCAGCAGCTTGGCCCAGGGAAGCGTCAATGAGCAGTTCTTC
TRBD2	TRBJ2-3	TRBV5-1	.	CASSPRTSQSSDTQYF	TGCGCCAGCAGCCCTCGGACTAGCCAGTCGTCAGATACGCAGTATTTT
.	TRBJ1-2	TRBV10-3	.	CAISVQADYGYTF	TGTGCCATCAGTGTGCAGGCCGACTATGGCTACACCTTC
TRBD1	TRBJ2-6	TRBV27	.	CASSLSASGQGLSGANVLTF	TGTGCCAGCAGTTTATCGGCCTCGGGACAGGGCCTCTCTGGGGCCAACGTCCTGACTTTC
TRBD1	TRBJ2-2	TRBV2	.	CASSRDSYTGELFF	TGTGCCAGCAGCCGGGACAGCTACACCGGGGAGCTGTTTTTT
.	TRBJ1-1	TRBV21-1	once	CASSKPSRPAFF	TGTGCCAGCAGCAAACCGTCCCGTCCGGCTTTCTTT
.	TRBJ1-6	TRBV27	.	CASSSRPQGTGYNSPLHF	TGTGCCAGCAGTTCCCGACCACAGGGTACGGGATATAATTCACCCCTCCACTTT
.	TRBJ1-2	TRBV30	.	CAWSGPRVYYGYTF	TGTGCCTGGAGTGGACCCAGGGTTTACTATGGCTACACCTTC
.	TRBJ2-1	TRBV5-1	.	CASSWGGAAGNEQFF	TGCGCCAGCAGCTGGGGCGGGGCAGCTGGCAATGAGCAGTTCTTC
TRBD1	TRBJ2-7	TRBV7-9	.	CASSTPGQGYEQYF	TGTGCCAGCAGCACACCGGGACAGGGCTACGAGCAGTACTTC
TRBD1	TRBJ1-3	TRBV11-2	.	CASSTVRDRPSGNTIYF	TGTGCCAGCAGCACAGTAAGGGACAGACCCTCTGGAAACACCATATATTTT
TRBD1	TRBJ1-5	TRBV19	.	CASMTGYQPQHF	TGTGCCAGTATGACAGGGTATCAGCCCCAGCATTTT
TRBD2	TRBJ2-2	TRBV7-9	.	CASSLMSGGTGELFF	TGTGCCAGCAGCTTAATGTCGGGAGGTACCGGGGAGCTGTTTTTT
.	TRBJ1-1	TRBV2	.	CASSEAGTSGTEAFF	TGTGCCAGCAGTGAGGCCGGGACTTCGGGGACTGAAGCTTTCTTT